This TCR beta chain was recorded in a study of T cell responses to AZD1222 COVID-19 vaccine. The CDR3 consists of 14 residues. Trimming took off 4 bases at V and 4 bases at J, with 13 bases between the two ends. In germline, CDR1 is MNHEY, CDR2 SVGAGI. Data came from immunoSEQ multiplex PCR; TCRdb stores just in-frame clones and leaves some out. The sample carries over 150,000 clones, approximately 90% recorded once. The clonotype originates from an adult who received the AZD1222 COVID-19 vaccine. The sequencing here drew on peripheral blood, taken 28 days after the second AZD1222 dose. This sequence joins TRBV6-5 and TRBJ1-1, with D possibly matching TRBD1 (5 bases). CDR3 in amino acids: CASSLGRTLTEAFF. CDR3 DNA: TGTGCCAGCAGTTTGGGGCGGACCCTCACTGAAGCTTTCTTT.